This T cell receptor (beta chain) was found in a study of Ad26.COV2.S vaccination and SARS-CoV-2 variants. Study-level background: Donor was in the COV1001 Ad26.COV2.S trial arm. Study results and caveats: The study found higher spike-specific TCR breadth in vaccine than placebo recipients. Those who received vaccine or placebo ended up with similar non-spike TCR breadth. Substantial post-vaccination breadth of spike-specific CD8+ and CD4+ T cell responses was reported.

Treatment described: roughly 18 received Ad26.COV2.S at low or high dose, single or two shots; five or six received placebo; per-sample allocation not given. Material that was analyzed had been drawn on day 63 after the first vaccine or placebo injection. As regards this clone: Its antigen is undetermined.

This CDR3 region has 13 residues. V shed 6 bases and J 8 bases; nucleotides not matched to a gene: 8. Looked up from germline, CDR1 is MNHNY and CDR2 is SVGAGI (reference sequence). Assay used: immunoSEQ multiplex PCR; TCRdb lists only in-frame clones, some missing. The sample has approximately 350,000 clones, around nine tenths seen once. The gene calls are TRBV6-6 and TRBJ1-2, with 8 bases matching TRBD1. This receptor was identified in a person aged 18 to 65 who received the Ad26.COV2.S COVID-19 vaccine or a placebo. Sequenced here: peripheral blood, sampled in a trial of Ad26.COV2.S vaccine versus placebo. CDR3 in amino acids: CASSQAGQGGYTF. The CDR3 nucleotides are TGTGCCAGCAGCCAAGCCGGACAGGGCGGCTACACCTTC.